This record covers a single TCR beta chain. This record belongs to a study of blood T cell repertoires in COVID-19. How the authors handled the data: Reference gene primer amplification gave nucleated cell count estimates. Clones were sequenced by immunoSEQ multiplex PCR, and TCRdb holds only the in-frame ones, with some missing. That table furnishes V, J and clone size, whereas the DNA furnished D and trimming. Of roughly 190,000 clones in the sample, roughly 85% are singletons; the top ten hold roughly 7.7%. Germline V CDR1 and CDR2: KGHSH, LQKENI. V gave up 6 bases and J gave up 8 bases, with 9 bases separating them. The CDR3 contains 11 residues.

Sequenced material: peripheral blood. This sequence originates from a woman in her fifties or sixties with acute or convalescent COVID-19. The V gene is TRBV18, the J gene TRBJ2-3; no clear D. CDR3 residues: CASSPPGTQYF. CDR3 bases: TGTGCCAGCTCCCCCCCGGGTACGCAGTATTTT.